The following is a T cell receptor (beta chain) sequence with its context. Its target is unknown. This sample was included in a study of T cells in Graves' hyperthyroidism and ophthalmopathy. Study findings and constraints: Stable hyperthyroidism and ophthalmopathy were separated using 13 V-J signatures.

There were TCR beta CDR3 regions amplified from RNA transcripts. When the TCR CDR3 underwent first-round RT-PCR, the HTBI primer set was used. TCRdb fed the multiplex PCR reads into MiXCR, producing one record per CDR3 protein. The sample has roughly 510,000 distinct CDR3 sequences, 46% seen once. CDR1 is SQVTM and CDR2 is ANQGSEA in the germline V gene. The V and J ends lost 2 bases and 7 bases respectively, with 11 bases between them. This CDR3 has 12 residues. Sequencing was performed on peripheral blood or thyroid tissue (not recorded which). V is TRBV29-1 and J is TRBJ1-2; no firm D call. This sequence originates from an adult woman with Graves' disease, either hyperthyroidism or ophthalmopathy (not recorded which). CDR3 in amino acids: CSVERWLGGYTF. CDR3 DNA sequence: TGCAGCGTTGAACGGTGGCTCGGTGGCTACACCTTC. The complete variable domain, with remaining parts taken from reference TRBV29-1 and TRBJ1-2, reads SAVISQKPSRDICQRGTSLTIQCQVDSQVTMMFWYRQQPGQSLTLIATANQGSEATYESGFVIDKFPISRPNLTFSTLTVSNMSPEDSSIYLCSVERWLGGYTFGSGTRLTVV.